Each of the 28 T cell receptor beta chains below was sequenced from the same sample in a study of PD-1 blockade in classical Hodgkin lymphoma. Produced via immunoSEQ multiplex PCR; TCRdb's table is partial and in-frame only. The repertoire holds under 30,000 clones, with roughly 70% as singletons. The patients all showed relapse after autologous stem cell transplantation, while their brentuximab vedotin exposure varied. The sample here was peripheral blood mononuclear cells (PBMCs), taken before the second cycle of nivolumab. The receptors come from a human donor with classical Hodgkin lymphoma.

The chain carries TRBV18 and TRBJ2-2; 7 bases map to TRBD2. The CDR3 has 14 residues. CDR1 is KGHSH, CDR2 LQKENI, per germline. V was clipped by 2 bases and J by 6 bases; unmatched bases: 3. The CDR3 DNA is TGTGCCAGCTCACCATCTGCGGGAGCCGGGGAGCTGTTTTTT. Amino acid sequence: CASSPSAGAGELFF. The full variable domain, completed using reference TRBV18 and TRBJ2-2, is NAGVMQNPRHLVRRRGQEARLRCSPMKGHSHVYWYRQLPEEGLKFMVYLQKENIIDESGMPKERFSAEFPKEGPSILRIQQVVRGDSAAYFCASSPSAGAGELFFGEGSRLTVL.

The V gene is TRBV27, the J gene TRBJ1-1; no definite D call. Germline V gene data show CDR1 as MNHEY and CDR2 as SMNVEV (reference sequence). The ends were cut back, 8 bases at V and 3 bases at J, with 13 bases in the middle. This CDR3 is 13 amino acids long. In DNA form, the CDR3 reads TGTGCCAGCCAGCTGACGGTATACACTGAAGCTTTCTTT. Translating gives CASQLTVYTEAFF.

CDR3 DNA: TGCGCCAGCAGTGTCGAGGGTAGCAATCAGCCCCAGCATTTT. It translates to CASSVEGSNQPQHF. The chain combines TRBV10-1 with TRBJ1-5; D uncertain. The CDR3 consists of 14 residues. Germline CDR1 and CDR2: WNHNN and SYGVQD (reference sequence). Trimming stripped 4 bases from V and 0 bases from J, with 7 bases between.

V gene TRBV2 combines with J gene TRBJ2-5; no clear D. V gave up 3 bases and J gave up 2 bases, with 4 bases separating them. Germline V gene lookup returns CDR1 SNHLY and CDR2 FYNNEI. This CDR3 has 12 residues. CDR3 DNA: TGTGCCAGCAGTGACATTCAAGAGACCCAGTACTTC. Amino acids: CASSDIQETQYF.

This rearrangement joins TRBV7-8 to TRBJ2-7; possible D gene TRBD2, 6 bases. This CDR3 comprises 14 residues. V lost 4 bases and J 1 base, leaving 11 bases between the germline ends. Germline V gives CDR1 SGHVS, CDR2 FQNEAQ. CDR3 in DNA: TGTGCCAGCAGCTACGGGGGTGAGTCCTACGAGCAGTACTTC. This codes for CASSYGGESYEQYF.

The chain recombines TRBV7-8 with TRBJ1-1; no clear D. The CDR3 is 12 amino acids. Deletions cut 3 bases from V and 5 bases from J, with 7 bases between. Germline loops: CDR1 SGHVS, CDR2 FQNEAQ. The CDR3 DNA reads TGTGCCAGCAGCTTTCTAGGAACTGAAGCTTTCTTT. Encoded protein: CASSFLGTEAFF.

V is TRBV5-5 and J is TRBJ2-7; D is undetermined. CDR1 SGHKS and CDR2 YYEKEE come from the germline V gene (reference sequence). This CDR3 is built from 12 residues. Trimming cost V 2 bases and J 2 bases, with 5 bases left between them. The CDR3 sequence: CASSFTTYEQYF. The CDR3 coding sequence is TGTGCCAGCAGCTTCACGACCTACGAGCAGTACTTC.

The chain uses TRBV7-9 and TRBJ1-6, with TRBD1 matching 10 bases. The trim removed 4 bases at V and 8 bases at J, leaving 5 bases unmatched. The CDR3 is 15 amino acids. Per germline, CDR1 SEHNR and CDR2 FQNEAQ (reference sequence). CDR3 protein: CASSWGQGKDSPLHF. CDR3 sequence (DNA): TGTGCCAGCAGCTGGGGACAGGGGAAGGATTCACCCCTCCACTTT.

The rearrangement joins TRBV2 to TRBJ1-5, with 7 bases aligning to TRBD1. Germline loops: CDR1 SNHLY, CDR2 FYNNEI. The CDR3 runs 15 residues. The V gene end was trimmed by 6 bases and the J gene end by 3 bases; junction bases not matched to a gene: 8. CDR3 bases: TGTGCCAGCAGAACAAGCAGGGGGATCAATCAGCCCCAGCATTTT. This translates into CASRTSRGINQPQHF.

V and J are TRBV15 and TRBJ1-3; a weak D match, TRBD1 (5 bases). The CDR3 is 17 residues long. Trimming stripped 0 bases from V and 4 bases from J, with 16 bases between. Looked up from germline, CDR1 is LNHNV and CDR2 is YYDKDF (reference sequence). The CDR3 sequence is CATSRDGTSAPGNTIYF. The CDR3 DNA reads as TGTGCCACCAGCAGAGACGGGACGTCCGCGCCAGGAAACACCATATATTTT.

This clone has a handful of counts. The chain joins TRBV23-1 to TRBJ1-6; D unresolved. TRBV23-1 is labeled an ORF, and its function is uncertain. V was pared by 4 bases and J by 8 bases, with 9 bases between. The CDR3 length is 13 residues. CDR3 nucleotides: TGCGCCAGCAGTCTCCCCGAGCATTCACCCCTCCACTTT. Translation: CASSLPEHSPLHF.

The chain carries TRBV19 and TRBJ1-3, with no clear D. The germline V gene has CDR1 LNHDA and CDR2 SQIVND (reference sequence). This CDR3 has 17 amino acids. V lost 5 bases to trimming and J lost 0 bases, with 17 bases between them. The CDR3 loop reads CASSEGAAGASGNTIYF. The DNA of the CDR3 is TGTGCCAGTAGTGAAGGAGCTGCAGGAGCCTCTGGAAACACCATATATTTT.

The chain couples TRBV21-1 to TRBJ1-1; TRBD1, as called in the table, went unchecked against the DNA. TRBV21-1 is noted as a pseudogene. CDR3 length equals 13 residues. The CDR3 nucleotides are TGTGCCAGCAGTCCGGGACATCACGCTGAAGCTTTCTTT. Translating gives CASSPGHHAEAFF.

This clone has a handful of counts. The chain carries TRBV29-1 and TRBJ2-7, with D perhaps TRBD1 (5 bases). The length of the CDR3 is 12 residues. V dropped 5 bases and J dropped 1 base, with 9 bases sitting between them. CDR1 is SQVTM, CDR2 ANQGSEA, per germline. The CDR3 loop is CSVQGDSYEQYF. As DNA, the CDR3 is TGCAGCGTTCAGGGTGATTCCTACGAGCAGTACTTC.

V is TRBV28 and J is TRBJ2-1; tentatively, D is TRBD1 (5 bases). V lost 7 bases and J 6 bases, leaving 10 bases between the germline ends. Germline CDR1 is MDHEN and CDR2 is SYDVKM. The CDR3 length is 12 residues. The CDR3 DNA reads as TGTGCCAGCAAGCTACAGGCCAATGAGCAGTTCTTC. This translates into CASKLQANEQFF.

The rearrangement links TRBV4-2 to TRBJ1-1, with D hard to call. The CDR3 loop spans 15 amino acids. The germline V gene encodes CDR1 LGHNA and CDR2 YNFKEQ. Trimming left V 0 bases short and J 0 bases short, with 8 bases between. CDR3 DNA: TGTGCCAGCAGCCAAGATCTGGTCATGAACACTGAAGCTTTCTTT. Encoded protein: CASSQDLVMNTEAFF.

This clone was counted a few times. The CDR3 sequence is CAISESQDLNTEAFF. Here the CDR3 DNA reads TGTGCCATCAGTGAGTCACAGGACCTTAACACTGAAGCTTTCTTT. V is TRBV10-3 and J is TRBJ1-1, with D possibly TRBD1 on 5 matching bases. The CDR3 is 15 amino acids. The V gene lost 0 bases and the J gene lost 2 bases, with 10 bases spanning the gap. The germline V gene has CDR1 ENHRY and CDR2 SYGVKD.

The CDR3 DNA follows: TGTGCCAGCAGAAGACTAGCGCTTGGCACCGGGGAGCTGTTTTTT. The encoded protein is CASRRLALGTGELFF. V and J are TRBV28 and TRBJ2-2, with 8 bases fitting TRBD2. There are 15 residues in the CDR3. The germline V gene has CDR1 MDHEN and CDR2 SYDVKM. The J segment lost 4 bases and the V segment lost 6 bases, leaving 7 bases of the junction unmatched.

The chain combines TRBV7-9 with TRBJ2-3; TRBD2 might be the D (6 bases). The ends were cut back, 4 bases at V and 3 bases at J, with 11 bases in the middle. The CDR3 contains 14 residues. CDR1 is SEHNR and CDR2 is FQNEAQ in the germline V gene (reference sequence). CDR3 sequence: CASSSRGATDTQYF. Written as DNA, the CDR3 is TGTGCCAGCAGCTCTCGCGGGGCTACAGATACGCAGTATTTT.

This clone is deemed large (0.1 to 1%). This specimen includes other DNA sequences encoding the same CDR3. This rearrangement joins TRBV7-9 to TRBJ1-1, with D tentatively TRBD1 (5 bases). The germline CDR1 and CDR2 sequences are SEHNR and FQNEAQ (reference sequence). V lost 0 bases and J lost 3, with 8 bases in between. The CDR3 extends over 14 amino acids. CDR3 loop: CASSLAGGHTEAFF. The CDR3 DNA reads as TGTGCCAGCAGCTTAGCGGGGGGTCACACTGAAGCTTTCTTT.

Written as DNA, the CDR3 is TGTGCCAGCAGCTTCGGACAGTCGAACACTGAAGCTTTCTTT. This gives the protein CASSFGQSNTEAFF. The chain links TRBV7-2 to TRBJ1-1; D might be TRBD1 (6 bases). Germline assignment: CDR1 SGHTA and CDR2 FQGNSA. The germline V and J ends were trimmed by 3 bases and 1 base, with 9 bases remaining between them. The length of the CDR3 is 14 residues.

The CDR3 region is CASSARGLETQYF. CDR3 bases: TGTGCCAGCAGCGCACGGGGGCTAGAGACCCAGTACTTC. This chain joins TRBV2 and TRBJ2-5; either TRBD1 or TRBD2 may fit D (6 bases each). V shed 6 bases and J shed 4 bases, with 12 bases lying between them. There are 13 residues in the CDR3. Germline V gives CDR1 SNHLY, CDR2 FYNNEI. The variable domain in full, with the rest retrieved from reference TRBV2 and TRBJ2-5, is EPEVTQTPSHQVTQMGQEVILRCVPISNHLYFYWYRQILGQKVEFLVSFYNNEISEKSEIFDDQFSVERPDGSNFTLKIRSTKLEDSAMYFCASSARGLETQYFGPGTRLLVL.

There are a few counts of this clone. The chain combines TRBV19 with TRBJ2-5; TRBD2 aligns across 7 bases. The CDR3 sequence is 11 residues long. CDR1 is LNHDA and CDR2 is SQIVND in the germline V gene (reference sequence). The J segment lost 5 bases and the V segment lost 6 bases, leaving 0 bases of the junction unmatched. DNA for the CDR3: TGTGCCAGTAGGGGAGGGGAGACCCAGTACTTC. This translates into CASRGGETQYF.

This clone was recorded once. The chain has TRBV7-2 and TRBJ1-1; TRBD1 aligns across 7 bases. The CDR3 runs to 15 residues. Germline CDR1 SGHTA, CDR2 FQGNSA. The V and J ends lost 5 bases and 0 bases, in that order; junction bases with no gene match: 6. The CDR3 here is CASSPGGQMNTEAFF. The DNA for the CDR3 is TGTGCCAGCAGCCCGGGGGGACAGATGAACACTGAAGCTTTCTTT.

On this clone: Relative to the germline gene, one junction end is altered; a read error may explain this. CDR3 loop: CASSPSGAETQYF. The CDR3 DNA reads TGTGCTAGCAGTCCTAGCGGGGCGGAGACCCAGTACTTC. This chain links TRBV7-7 with TRBJ2-5; 9 bases align to TRBD2. Germline-derived CDR1 and CDR2 are SSHAT and FNYEAQ (reference sequence). The CDR3 length is 13 residues.

The chain employs TRBV7-3 and TRBJ1-1; TRBD1 might be the D (6 bases). Germline V gene sequence: CDR1 SGHTA, CDR2 FQGTGA. Trimming took 5 bases from V and 6 from J, leaving 13 bases between them. CDR3 size: 13 residues. CDR3 sequence: CASSGTGFSEAFF. The CDR3 coding sequence is TGTGCCAGCAGCGGCACAGGGTTCTCTGAAGCTTTCTTT.

This clone was picked up a small number of times. The chain uses TRBV6-4 and TRBJ2-2, with TRBD2 as a possible D gene (5 bases). This CDR3 region has 14 residues. Trimming took 6 bases from V and 5 from J, leaving 13 bases between them. Germline values: CDR1 MRHNA, CDR2 SNTAGT. The CDR3 is CASRPWPGTGELFF. DNA of the CDR3: TGTGCCAGCAGACCTTGGCCGGGGACCGGGGAGCTGTTTTTT.

This chain uses TRBV7-2 with TRBJ1-1; perhaps TRBD1 as D (6 bases). The CDR3 has 14 amino acids. The germline V gene has CDR1 SGHTA and CDR2 FQGNSA. V shed 3 bases and J shed 6 bases, with 14 bases lying between them. The CDR3 DNA reads TGTGCCAGCAGCTTGGGGGGGGCAGGCGCTGAAGCTTTCTTT. Its translation is CASSLGGAGAEAFF.